A selection of T cell receptor beta chains follows, all from one sample in a study of T cell changes during pregnancy in multiple sclerosis. Some clones are missing from TCRdb's copy, which holds only in-frame ones; the method was immunoSEQ multiplex PCR. Here the sample spans about 83,000 clones, 91% being singletons. Specimen: PBMCs, collected in the first trimester of pregnancy. The receptors originated from a female donor in good health, serving as a control in a pregnancy study. Some clones in this sample may be carry-over from other donors' samples. The CDR3 runs from the conserved cysteine through the conserved F or W. The order of the fields is J gene, clone size, D gene, V gene, CDR3 protein, CDR3 DNA. D genes are given only for firm matches. Expanded clones are given a class, and other clones once, few, many or no size at all.

j_call: TRBJ2-7; clone_size: .; d_call: .; v_call: TRBV28; cdr3_aa: CASSMGSPYEQYF; cdr3_nt: TGTGCCAGTTCCATGGGCAGTCCCTACGAGCAGTACTTC
j_call: TRBJ2-1; clone_size: .; d_call: .; v_call: TRBV30; cdr3_aa: CACPARGSSYNEQFF; cdr3_nt: TGTGCCTGCCCAGCGCGGGGCAGCTCCTACAATGAGCAGTTCTTC
j_call: TRBJ2-4; clone_size: .; d_call: TRBD2; v_call: TRBV5-8; cdr3_aa: CASSLEAGVWGIQYF; cdr3_nt: TGTGCCAGCAGCTTGGAGGCGGGGGTGTGGGGCATTCAGTACTTC
j_call: TRBJ2-7; clone_size: .; d_call: .; v_call: TRBV6-1; cdr3_aa: CASTPIHGTAAEQYF; cdr3_nt: TGTGCCAGCACACCAATTCACGGTACGGCGGCCGAGCAGTACTTC
j_call: TRBJ1-2; clone_size: .; d_call: .; v_call: TRBV4-1; cdr3_aa: CASSQDNRIYGYTF; cdr3_nt: TGCGCCAGCAGCCAGGACAATAGGATCTATGGCTACACCTTC
j_call: TRBJ2-6; clone_size: .; d_call: .; v_call: TRBV7-6; cdr3_aa: CASSLGEEGATDGANVLTF; cdr3_nt: TGTGCCAGCAGCTTAGGGGAGGAGGGGGCTACCGATGGGGCCAACGTCCTGACTTTC
j_call: TRBJ2-1; clone_size: .; d_call: TRBD1; v_call: TRBV6-5; cdr3_aa: CASSYDRGSYNEQFF; cdr3_nt: TGTGCCAGCAGTTACGACAGGGGCTCCTACAATGAGCAGTTCTTC
j_call: TRBJ2-1; clone_size: .; d_call: TRBD2; v_call: TRBV2; cdr3_aa: CASNPNGGLAAGNEQFF; cdr3_nt: TGTGCCAGCAACCCTAATGGGGGACTAGCGGCCGGAAATGAGCAGTTCTTC
j_call: TRBJ1-2; clone_size: .; d_call: .; v_call: TRBV6-1; cdr3_aa: CASSEVTVANYGYTF; cdr3_nt: TGTGCCAGCAGTGAAGTAACAGTCGCTAACTATGGCTACACCTTC
j_call: TRBJ2-7; clone_size: .; d_call: TRBD2; v_call: TRBV28; cdr3_aa: CASAVAGGPYEQYF; cdr3_nt: TGTGCCAGTGCTGTGGCGGGAGGACCCTACGAGCAGTACTTC
j_call: TRBJ2-7; clone_size: .; d_call: TRBD1; v_call: TRBV11-2; cdr3_aa: CASSGTVSYEQYF; cdr3_nt: TGTGCCAGCAGCGGGACAGTCTCCTACGAGCAGTACTTC
j_call: TRBJ2-7; clone_size: .; d_call: TRBD1; v_call: TRBV6-1; cdr3_aa: CASSPDRVSYEQYF; cdr3_nt: TGTGCCAGCAGTCCCGACAGGGTCTCCTACGAGCAGTACTTC
j_call: TRBJ2-7; clone_size: .; d_call: TRBD2; v_call: TRBV10-1; cdr3_aa: CASSPTGASGSRIHEQYF; cdr3_nt: TGCGCCAGCAGCCCAACAGGGGCTAGCGGGAGTAGGATCCACGAGCAGTACTTC
j_call: TRBJ2-7; clone_size: .; d_call: .; v_call: TRBV6-6; cdr3_aa: CASSRQSSYSYEQYF; cdr3_nt: TGTGCCAGCAGTCGACAGTCCTCCTACTCCTACGAGCAGTACTTC
j_call: TRBJ1-1; clone_size: .; d_call: TRBD1; v_call: TRBV19; cdr3_aa: CASSTRTGGSPEAFF; cdr3_nt: TGTGCCAGTAGTACCCGGACAGGGGGAAGCCCTGAAGCTTTCTTT
j_call: TRBJ1-2; clone_size: few; d_call: TRBD1; v_call: TRBV7-9; cdr3_aa: CASSPTTGGNGYTF; cdr3_nt: TGTGCCAGCAGCCCCACGACAGGGGGCAATGGCTACACCTTC
j_call: TRBJ1-2; clone_size: .; d_call: TRBD1; v_call: TRBV28; cdr3_aa: CASRTQGAGGYGYTF; cdr3_nt: TGTGCCAGCAGAACCCAGGGGGCAGGTGGCTATGGCTACACCTTC
j_call: TRBJ2-5; clone_size: .; d_call: TRBD2; v_call: TRBV5-1; cdr3_aa: CASSLVLAGAETQYF; cdr3_nt: TGCGCCAGCAGCTTGGTACTAGCGGGAGCAGAGACCCAGTACTTC
j_call: TRBJ2-2; clone_size: once; d_call: .; v_call: TRBV5-1; cdr3_aa: CASSLFSQGLANTGELFF; cdr3_nt: TGCGCCAGCAGCTTGTTCTCCCAGGGACTCGCGAACACCGGGGAGCTGTTTTTT
j_call: TRBJ1-1; clone_size: .; d_call: TRBD1; v_call: TRBV5-4; cdr3_aa: CASSLTGVNTEAFF; cdr3_nt: TGTGCCAGCAGCTTGACAGGGGTGAACACTGAAGCTTTCTTT
j_call: TRBJ2-3; clone_size: .; d_call: TRBD2; v_call: TRBV7-2; cdr3_aa: CASSLRTSGAGTDTQYF; cdr3_nt: TGTGCCAGCAGCTTAAGAACTAGCGGGGCGGGGACAGATACGCAGTATTTT
j_call: TRBJ1-2; clone_size: .; d_call: .; v_call: TRBV5-1; cdr3_aa: CASSLEQGLNYGYTF; cdr3_nt: TGCGCCAGCAGCTTGGAACAGGGACTAAACTATGGCTACACCTTC
j_call: TRBJ2-5; clone_size: .; d_call: TRBD2; v_call: TRBV5-1; cdr3_aa: CASSFRGGLQETQYF; cdr3_nt: TGCGCCAGCAGCTTTCGGGGGGGCCTTCAGGAGACCCAGTACTTC
j_call: TRBJ1-1; clone_size: .; d_call: TRBD1; v_call: TRBV7-2; cdr3_aa: CASSLEWAGQGEAFF; cdr3_nt: TGTGCCAGCAGCCTAGAGTGGGCGGGACAGGGTGAAGCTTTCTTT
j_call: TRBJ1-1; clone_size: .; d_call: .; v_call: TRBV6-6; cdr3_aa: CASSYVGGGTEAFF; cdr3_nt: TGTGCCAGCAGTTACGTTGGGGGGGGGACTGAAGCTTTCTTT
j_call: TRBJ2-3; clone_size: .; d_call: TRBD2; v_call: TRBV10-1; cdr3_aa: CASSEPSGADTQYF; cdr3_nt: TGCGCCAGCAGTGAGCCTAGCGGTGCAGATACGCAGTATTTT
j_call: TRBJ1-1; clone_size: once; d_call: .; v_call: TRBV27; cdr3_aa: CASSSYIRSGTEAFF; cdr3_nt: TGTGCCAGCAGTTCCTACATAAGGAGTGGGACTGAAGCTTTCTTT
j_call: TRBJ2-5; clone_size: .; d_call: .; v_call: TRBV7-2; cdr3_aa: CASSPLGTQYF; cdr3_nt: TGTGCCAGCAGCCCGCTAGGGACCCAGTACTTC
j_call: TRBJ1-6; clone_size: .; d_call: .; v_call: TRBV4-1; cdr3_aa: CASSQGPYNSPLHF; cdr3_nt: TGCGCCAGCAGCCAAGGGCCATATAATTCACCCCTCCACTTT
j_call: TRBJ1-2; clone_size: .; d_call: .; v_call: TRBV28; cdr3_aa: CASMVKQASYGYTF; cdr3_nt: TGTGCCAGCATGGTAAAACAGGCAAGCTATGGCTACACCTTC
j_call: TRBJ1-6; clone_size: .; d_call: TRBD1; v_call: TRBV28; cdr3_aa: CASSFWDRVGSPLHF; cdr3_nt: TGTGCCAGCAGTTTTTGGGACAGGGTAGGATCACCCCTCCACTTT
j_call: TRBJ1-1; clone_size: few; d_call: .; v_call: TRBV7-9; cdr3_aa: CASSEWRGPNTEAFF; cdr3_nt: TGTGCCAGCAGCGAGTGGAGAGGCCCGAACACTGAAGCTTTCTTT
j_call: TRBJ2-3; clone_size: .; d_call: .; v_call: TRBV5-1; cdr3_aa: CASSSNSLLITDTQYF; cdr3_nt: TGCGCCAGCAGCTCTAACTCCCTCCTGATCACAGATACGCAGTATTTT
j_call: TRBJ1-4; clone_size: once; d_call: TRBD1; v_call: TRBV7-2; cdr3_aa: CASSSNRDRVEELFF; cdr3_nt: TGTGCCAGCAGCTCGAACCGGGACAGGGTAGAAGAACTGTTTTTT
j_call: TRBJ2-1; clone_size: .; d_call: .; v_call: TRBV29-1; cdr3_aa: CSVAINEQFF; cdr3_nt: TGCAGCGTTGCTATCAATGAGCAGTTCTTC
j_call: TRBJ1-2; clone_size: once; d_call: .; v_call: TRBV18; cdr3_aa: CASSPPNRVLDGYTF; cdr3_nt: TGTGCCAGCTCACCACCGAACAGGGTGTTAGACGGCTACACCTTC
j_call: TRBJ2-6; clone_size: .; d_call: TRBD1; v_call: TRBV5-4; cdr3_aa: CASSLGQGATGANVLTF; cdr3_nt: TGTGCCAGCAGCTTGGGGCAGGGGGCCACTGGGGCCAACGTCCTGACTTTC
j_call: TRBJ2-7; clone_size: .; d_call: TRBD2; v_call: TRBV19; cdr3_aa: CASSISSGTSGIYEQYF; cdr3_nt: TGTGCCAGTAGTATCTCGTCCGGGACTAGCGGGATCTACGAGCAGTACTTC
j_call: TRBJ2-7; clone_size: .; d_call: .; v_call: TRBV5-4; cdr3_aa: CASSTRGGDSYEQYF; cdr3_nt: TGTGCCAGCAGCACCCGCGGGGGCGATTCCTACGAGCAGTACTTC
j_call: TRBJ2-2; clone_size: .; d_call: TRBD2; v_call: TRBV5-1; cdr3_aa: CASSTGLAGGPGELFF; cdr3_nt: TGCGCCAGCAGCACAGGACTAGCGGGGGGGCCCGGGGAGCTGTTTTTT
j_call: TRBJ2-1; clone_size: .; d_call: TRBD2; v_call: TRBV18; cdr3_aa: CASSPPLLAGAWDEQFF; cdr3_nt: TGTGCCAGCTCACCACCGTTACTAGCGGGAGCATGGGATGAGCAGTTCTTC
j_call: TRBJ2-2; clone_size: .; d_call: .; v_call: TRBV6-5; cdr3_aa: CASSPQILNTGELFF; cdr3_nt: TGTGCCAGCAGCCCCCAGATACTAAACACCGGGGAGCTGTTTTTT
j_call: TRBJ2-7; clone_size: .; d_call: TRBD1; v_call: TRBV2; cdr3_aa: CASGQGYEQYF; cdr3_nt: TGTGCCAGCGGACAGGGCTACGAGCAGTACTTC
j_call: TRBJ1-1; clone_size: .; d_call: .; v_call: TRBV7-3; cdr3_aa: CASSFGGETEAFF; cdr3_nt: TGTGCCAGCAGCTTCGGGGGTGAAACTGAAGCTTTCTTT
j_call: TRBJ2-3; clone_size: .; d_call: .; v_call: TRBV30; cdr3_aa: CAWTKVGVSNTDTQYF; cdr3_nt: TGTGCCTGGACCAAGGTCGGGGTATCGAACACAGATACGCAGTATTTT
j_call: TRBJ1-4; clone_size: .; d_call: .; v_call: TRBV15; cdr3_aa: CATSRGIGELDEKLFF; cdr3_nt: TGTGCCACCAGCAGAGGAATCGGGGAACTGGATGAAAAACTGTTTTTT
j_call: TRBJ2-1; clone_size: .; d_call: TRBD2; v_call: TRBV7-2; cdr3_aa: CASSLAGGWNEQFF; cdr3_nt: TGTGCCAGCAGCTTAGCGGGAGGGTGGAATGAGCAGTTCTTC
j_call: TRBJ2-2; clone_size: .; d_call: .; v_call: TRBV13; cdr3_aa: CASSDGDLLTGELFF; cdr3_nt: TGTGCCAGCAGCGACGGGGACTTGCTTACCGGGGAGCTGTTTTTT
j_call: TRBJ2-1; clone_size: once; d_call: .; v_call: TRBV19; cdr3_aa: CASSIEGKGHLFDEQFF; cdr3_nt: TGTGCCAGTAGTATAGAGGGTAAGGGGCACCTCTTCGATGAGCAGTTCTTC
j_call: TRBJ1-4; clone_size: .; d_call: .; v_call: TRBV29-1; cdr3_aa: CSVDGPGKLFF; cdr3_nt: TGCAGCGTTGATGGCCCCGGGAAACTGTTTTTT
j_call: TRBJ2-5; clone_size: .; d_call: .; v_call: TRBV6-4; cdr3_aa: CASSDPGDIQETQYF; cdr3_nt: TGTGCCAGCAGTGACCCAGGGGACATACAAGAGACCCAGTACTTC
j_call: TRBJ2-1; clone_size: .; d_call: TRBD1; v_call: TRBV28; cdr3_aa: CASRPQGASEQFF; cdr3_nt: TGTGCCAGCAGGCCACAGGGGGCGAGTGAGCAGTTCTTC
j_call: TRBJ2-3; clone_size: .; d_call: .; v_call: TRBV28; cdr3_aa: CASSSRVTFSTDTQYF; cdr3_nt: TGTGCCAGCAGTAGCCGGGTCACTTTTAGCACAGATACGCAGTATTTT
j_call: TRBJ2-1; clone_size: .; d_call: TRBD1; v_call: TRBV7-3; cdr3_aa: CASSYRDSSYNEQFF; cdr3_nt: TGTGCCAGCAGCTACCGGGACAGCTCCTACAATGAGCAGTTCTTC
j_call: TRBJ2-2; clone_size: .; d_call: TRBD2; v_call: TRBV27; cdr3_aa: CASNKAGTNTGELFF; cdr3_nt: TGTGCCAGCAACAAAGCGGGGACGAACACCGGGGAGCTGTTTTTT
j_call: TRBJ2-3; clone_size: .; d_call: .; v_call: TRBV7-8; cdr3_aa: CASSLNRPSGAADTQYF; cdr3_nt: TGTGCCAGCAGCTTAAACCGGCCCTCTGGGGCCGCAGATACGCAGTATTTT
j_call: TRBJ2-2; clone_size: .; d_call: TRBD1; v_call: TRBV30; cdr3_aa: CAWSVGTGGSGELFF; cdr3_nt: TGTGCCTGGAGTGTTGGGACAGGGGGGAGCGGGGAGCTATTTTTT